There are many counts of the clone carrying this TCR beta chain. This sample is part of a study of T cells after posttransplantation cyclophosphamide. The assay was immunoSEQ multiplex PCR, and TCRdb's table has in-frame clones only and misses some. Captured here are some 23,000 clones, none seen once; the top ten comprise 4% to 5.5%. This CDR3 region has 11 residues. Trimming cost V 1 base and J 17 bases, with 11 bases left between them. Germline CDR1 and CDR2: MGHRA and YSYEKL. The TCR sequence derives from a woman aged 50 to 65 in good health, CMV-negative, and a related stem cell transplant donor. Sequenced sample: PBMCs. The rearrangement links TRBV4-1 to TRBJ1-4; D is perhaps TRBD1 (5 bases). Written as DNA, the CDR3 is TGCGCCAGCAGCCAAGGGGGCGGAACCTTTTTT. Its protein is CASSQGGGTFF.